This TCR beta chain was found in a study of cytomegalovirus exposure and HLA in healthy donors. The V gene's germline CDR1 is SGHVS and CDR2 FNYEAQ. Losses at the gene ends were 1 base for V and 0 bases for J; bases not matched to a gene: 2. The CDR3 has 17 residues. Vbeta (60) and Jbeta (13) primers were used in the PCR. Sequencing used immunoSEQ multiplex PCR; TCRdb keeps in-frame clones, though not all of them. This sample has about 190,000 clones; approximately 80% occur once, and the top ten carry roughly 3.6%. The rearrangement links TRBV7-6 to TRBJ2-2; 10 bases are a match to TRBD2. The receptor was derived from a man between 40 and 49 years old in good health and CMV-seropositive. Input material: PBMCs. CDR3 sequence: CASSLVGLAANTGELFF. In nucleotides, the CDR3 is TGTGCCAGCAGCTTAGTAGGACTAGCGGCGAACACCGGGGAGCTGTTTTTT.